Below are 9 T cell receptor beta chains sequenced from a single sample in a study of T-cell memory formation after mild COVID-19. TCRdb re-derived calls from the 5' RACE reads in MiXCR, one entry per CDR3 protein. Of about 280,000 distinct CDR3 sequences in the sample, approximately 8% were seen once. Sequencing was carried out using PBMCs or a T cell subset sorted from them (not recorded which). The receptors shown here come from a man between 18 and 29 years old who had mild COVID-19 (a few samples of this study predate the infection). Cell type and time point are not known.

This clonotype was recorded a few times. The V call is TRBV4-2, the J call TRBJ2-7; D is undetermined. Germline CDR1 LGHNA, CDR2 YNFKEQ. The CDR3 is 14 residues long. V shed 0 bases and J shed 3 bases, with 9 bases lying between them. The CDR3 loop is CASSQDRLSYEQYV. CDR3 DNA sequence: TGTGCCAGCAGCCAAGATCGCCTGAGCTACGAGCAGTACGTC.

The rearrangement uses TRBV5-1 and TRBJ2-3; TRBD2 matches 9 bases. This CDR3 is 15 amino acids long. CDR1 SGHRS and CDR2 YFSETQ come from the germline V gene. V shed 4 bases and J 2 bases; nucleotides not matched to a gene: 5. The CDR3 nucleotides are TGCGCCAGCAGCCGCCGGACTAGCGACACAGATACGCAGTATTTT. Its protein product is CASSRRTSDTDTQYF. The full variable domain, its missing parts supplied by reference TRBV5-1 and TRBJ2-3, is KAGVTQTPRYLIKTRGQQVTLSCSPISGHRSVSWYQQTPGQGLQFLFEYFSETQRNKGNFPGRFSGRQFSNSRSEMNVSTLELGDSALYLCASSRRTSDTDTQYFGPGTRLTVL.

In this sample, this clonotype turned up a few times. CDR3 amino acids: CASSLEGLGMNTEAFF. Written as DNA, the CDR3 is TGTGCCAGCAGCTTAGAGGGGCTCGGAATGAACACTGAAGCTTTCTTT. V usage is TRBV7-6 and J usage is TRBJ1-1; D is possibly TRBD1 (5 bases). The length of the CDR3 is 16 residues. The germline V gene has CDR1 SGHVS and CDR2 FNYEAQ. With 1 base removed from V and 0 bases from J, the gap between germline ends came to 12 bases.

CDR3: CASSFDRQGYGYTF. The CDR3 DNA sequence: TGTGCCAGCAGCTTCGACAGGCAGGGCTATGGCTACACCTTC. This chain joins TRBV7-2 and TRBJ1-2; perhaps TRBD1 as D (6 bases). Trimming stripped 3 bases from V and 4 bases from J, with 12 bases between. Germline loops: CDR1 SGHTA, CDR2 FQGNSA. This CDR3 spans 14 amino acids.

In this sample, this clonotype turned up a few times. This chain uses TRBV10-3 with TRBJ2-1; 12 bases agree with TRBD2. J gave up 10 bases and V 7 bases, and 8 bases lay outside the gene matches. Germline CDR1 is ENHRY and CDR2 is SYGVKD. The length of the CDR3 is 14 residues. The DNA of the CDR3 is TGTGCCATCACAGGGACTAGCGGGTTTTCGGAGCAGTTCTTC. Translation gives CAITGTSGFSEQFF.

This clonotype was seen a handful of times. V is TRBV5-1 and J is TRBJ1-2; 9 bases are shared with TRBD1. The CDR3 runs to 14 residues. From germline, CDR1 is SGHRS and CDR2 YFSETQ. V gave up 4 bases and J gave up 6 bases; unmatched junction bases: 7. The CDR3 nucleotides are TGCGCCAGCAGCCCGGGACAGGGTAATGATGGCTACACCTTC. Its translation: CASSPGQGNDGYTF.

This clonotype was seen more than once but under ten times. V gene TRBV7-3 combines with J gene TRBJ1-2; possibly TRBD1 for D (5 bases). Germline lookup yields CDR1 SGHTA and CDR2 FQGTGA. Trimming took 5 bases from V and 5 from J, leaving 15 bases between them. This CDR3 is 14 amino acids long. CDR3 amino acids: CASSPQSGGYGYTF. The DNA for the CDR3 is TGTGCCAGCAGCCCCCAATCCGGGGGGTATGGCTACACCTTC.

This clonotype appeared many times. The J gene is TRBJ2-5, the V gene TRBV20-1, with 7 bases that match TRBD1. Germline values: CDR1 DFQATT, CDR2 SNEGSKA (reference sequence). This CDR3 comprises 13 residues. V was pared by 6 bases and J by 5 bases, with 9 bases of the junction left unmatched. This CDR3 is CSAAPDRAETQYF. The CDR3 coding sequence is TGCAGTGCCGCTCCCGACAGGGCGGAGACCCAGTACTTC.

V gene TRBV6-2 or TRBV6-3 combines with J gene TRBJ2-1; tentatively, D is TRBD1 (6 bases). Germline V gene lookup returns CDR1 MNHEY and CDR2 SVGEGT. The CDR3 length is 17 residues. Trimming took 0 bases from V and 6 from J, leaving 18 bases between them. CDR3 in amino acids: CASSYSKNRVLGNEQFF. Here the CDR3 DNA reads TGTGCCAGCAGTTACTCGAAAAACAGGGTATTGGGCAATGAGCAGTTCTTC.